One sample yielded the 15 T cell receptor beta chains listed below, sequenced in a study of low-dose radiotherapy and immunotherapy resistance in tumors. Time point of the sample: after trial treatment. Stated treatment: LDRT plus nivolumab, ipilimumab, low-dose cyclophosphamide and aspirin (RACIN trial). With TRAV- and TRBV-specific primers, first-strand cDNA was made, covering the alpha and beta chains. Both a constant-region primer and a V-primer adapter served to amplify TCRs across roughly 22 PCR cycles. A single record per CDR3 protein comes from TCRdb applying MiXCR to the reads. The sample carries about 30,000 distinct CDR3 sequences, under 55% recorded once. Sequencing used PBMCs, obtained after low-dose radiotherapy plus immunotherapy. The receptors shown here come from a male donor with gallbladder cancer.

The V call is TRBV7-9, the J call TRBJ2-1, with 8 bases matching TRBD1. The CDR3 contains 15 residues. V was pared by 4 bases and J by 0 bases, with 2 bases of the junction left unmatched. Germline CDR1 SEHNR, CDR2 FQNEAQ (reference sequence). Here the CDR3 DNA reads TGTGCCAGCAGCTCAGGGGGCGACTCCTACAATGAGCAGTTCTTC. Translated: CASSSGGDSYNEQFF.

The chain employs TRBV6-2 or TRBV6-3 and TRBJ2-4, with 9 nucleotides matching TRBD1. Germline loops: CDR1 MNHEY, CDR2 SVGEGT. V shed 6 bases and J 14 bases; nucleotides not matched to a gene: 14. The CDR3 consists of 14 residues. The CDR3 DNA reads TGTGCCAGCAGCAATCCTACAGGGGGCCCCGAGGAGTACTTC. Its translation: CASSNPTGGPEEYF.

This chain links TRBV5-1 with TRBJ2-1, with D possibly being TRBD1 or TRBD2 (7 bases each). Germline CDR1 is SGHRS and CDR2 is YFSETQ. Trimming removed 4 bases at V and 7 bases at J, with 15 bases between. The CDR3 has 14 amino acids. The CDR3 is CASSAGGGGNEQFF. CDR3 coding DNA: TGCGCCAGCAGCGCAGGGGGGGGCGGGAATGAGCAGTTCTTC.

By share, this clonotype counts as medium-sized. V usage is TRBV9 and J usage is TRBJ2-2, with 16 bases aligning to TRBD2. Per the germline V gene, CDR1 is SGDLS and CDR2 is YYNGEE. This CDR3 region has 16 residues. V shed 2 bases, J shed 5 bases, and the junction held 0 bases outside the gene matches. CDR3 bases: TGTGCCAGCAGCGTGGGACTAGCGGGAGGGACCGGGGAGCTGTTTTTT. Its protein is CASSVGLAGGTGELFF.

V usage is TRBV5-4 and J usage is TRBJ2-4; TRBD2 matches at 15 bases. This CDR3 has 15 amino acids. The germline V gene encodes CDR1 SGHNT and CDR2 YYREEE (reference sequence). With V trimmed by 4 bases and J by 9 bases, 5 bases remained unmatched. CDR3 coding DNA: TGTGCCAGCAGCCGAGGACTAGCGGGAGGGGGCATTCAGTACTTC. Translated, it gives CASSRGLAGGGIQYF.

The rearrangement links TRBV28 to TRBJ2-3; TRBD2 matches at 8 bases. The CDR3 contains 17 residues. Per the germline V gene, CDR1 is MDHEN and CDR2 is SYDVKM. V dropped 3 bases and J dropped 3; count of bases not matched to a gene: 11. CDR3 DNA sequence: TGTGCCAGCAGTTTTCTTGGCGGGAGGAGAAGGACAGATACGCAGTATTTT. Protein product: CASSFLGGRRRTDTQYF.

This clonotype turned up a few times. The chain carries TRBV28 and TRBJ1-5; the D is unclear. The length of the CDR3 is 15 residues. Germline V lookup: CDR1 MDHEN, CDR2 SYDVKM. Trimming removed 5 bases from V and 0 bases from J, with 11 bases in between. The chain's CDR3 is CASSPRTDSNQPQHF. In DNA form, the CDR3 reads TGTGCCAGCAGTCCCCGGACGGATAGCAATCAGCCCCAGCATTTT.

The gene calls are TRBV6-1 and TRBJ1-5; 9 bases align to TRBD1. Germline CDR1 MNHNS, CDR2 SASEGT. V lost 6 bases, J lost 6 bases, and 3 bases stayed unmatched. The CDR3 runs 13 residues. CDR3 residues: CASRGQGFQPQHF. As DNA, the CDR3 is TGTGCCAGCAGGGGACAGGGCTTTCAGCCCCAGCATTTT.

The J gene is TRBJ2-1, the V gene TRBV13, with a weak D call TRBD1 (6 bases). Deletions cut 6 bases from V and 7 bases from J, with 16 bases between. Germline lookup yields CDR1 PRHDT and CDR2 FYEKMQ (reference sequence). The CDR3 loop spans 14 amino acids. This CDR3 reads CASSEDTGTNEQFF. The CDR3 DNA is TGTGCCAGCAGTGAAGACACAGGGACGAATGAGCAGTTCTTC.

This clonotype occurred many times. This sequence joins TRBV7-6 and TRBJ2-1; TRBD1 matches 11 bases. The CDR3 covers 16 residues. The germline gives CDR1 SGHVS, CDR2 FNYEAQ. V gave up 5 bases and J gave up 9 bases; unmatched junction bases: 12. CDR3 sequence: CASSHRTGGGMSEQFF. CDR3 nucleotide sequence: TGTGCCAGCAGCCACAGGACAGGGGGCGGTATGAGTGAGCAGTTCTTC. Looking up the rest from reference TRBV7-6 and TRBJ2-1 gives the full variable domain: GAGVSQSPRYKVTKRGQDVALRCDPISGHVSLYWYRQALGQGPEFLTYFNYEAQQDKSGLPNDRFSAERPEGSISTLTIQRTEQRDSAMYRCASSHRTGGGMSEQFFGPGTRLTVL.

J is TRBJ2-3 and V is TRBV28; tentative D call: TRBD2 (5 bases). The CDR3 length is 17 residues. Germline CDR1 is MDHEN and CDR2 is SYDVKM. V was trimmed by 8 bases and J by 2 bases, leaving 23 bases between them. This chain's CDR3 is CASLEGTLAWDTDTQYF. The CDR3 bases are TGTGCCAGCCTCGAGGGAACACTCGCTTGGGACACAGATACGCAGTATTTT.

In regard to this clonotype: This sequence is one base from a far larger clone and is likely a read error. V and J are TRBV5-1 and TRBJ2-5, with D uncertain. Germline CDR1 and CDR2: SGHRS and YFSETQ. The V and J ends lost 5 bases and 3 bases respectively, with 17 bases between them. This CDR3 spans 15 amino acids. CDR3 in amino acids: CASRAAALSEETQYF. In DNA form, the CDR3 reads TGCGCCAGCAGGGCTGCAGCCTTGTCGGAAGAGACCCAGTACTTC.

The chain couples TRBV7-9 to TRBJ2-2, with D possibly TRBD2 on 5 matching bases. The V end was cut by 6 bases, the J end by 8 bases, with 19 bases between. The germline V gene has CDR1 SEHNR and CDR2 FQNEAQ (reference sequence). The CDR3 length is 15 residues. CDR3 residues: CASRGTRNVAGELFF. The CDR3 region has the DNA TGTGCCAGCAGGGGAACTAGAAACGTAGCTGGGGAGCTGTTTTTT.

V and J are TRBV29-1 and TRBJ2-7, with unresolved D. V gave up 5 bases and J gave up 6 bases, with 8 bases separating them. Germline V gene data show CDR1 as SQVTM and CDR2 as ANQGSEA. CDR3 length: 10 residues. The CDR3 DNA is TGCAGCGTTATTTGGGTCGAGCAGTACTTC. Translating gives CSVIWVEQYF.

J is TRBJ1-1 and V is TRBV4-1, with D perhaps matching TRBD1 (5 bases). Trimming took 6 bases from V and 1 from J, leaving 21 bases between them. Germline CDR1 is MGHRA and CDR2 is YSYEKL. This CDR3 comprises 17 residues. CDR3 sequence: CASRHAGRGRTNTEAFF. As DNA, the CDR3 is TGCGCCAGCAGACACGCGGGCCGGGGCAGAACGAACACTGAAGCTTTCTTT.